The rows below give T cell receptor beta chains drawn from one sample of a study of blood T cell repertoires in COVID-19. Sequencing used immunoSEQ multiplex PCR; TCRdb keeps in-frame clones, though not all of them. This table has some 400,000 clones, 85% to 90% appearing once. Sequenced input: PBMCs or T cells enriched from blood (not recorded which). All receptors derive from a man aged 30-40 years who had recovered from COVID-19. The CDR3 runs from the conserved cysteine through the conserved F or W.

v_gene: TRBV5-8
CDR3aa: CASSTTSAGQDTEAFF

v_gene: TRBV3-1/TRBV3-2
CDR3aa: CASSQDLIGAGMMETQYF

v_gene: TRBV7-8
CDR3aa: CASRLYRESGDEQYF

v_gene: TRBV2
CDR3aa: CASGMGHTGELFF

v_gene: TRBV5-4
CDR3aa: CASSLGLTSGSSTDTQYF

v_gene: TRBV4-1
CDR3aa: CASSQAVIFGGISTDTQYF

v_gene: TRBV19
CDR3aa: CASRTSGDTQYF

v_gene: TRBV28
CDR3aa: CASSVTGQSRGAFF

v_gene: TRBV7-9
CDR3aa: CASSPSGLAGMLEQFF

v_gene: TRBV4-1
CDR3aa: CASSQVGKQGLGVTEAFF

v_gene: TRBV20-1
CDR3aa: CSASAGTSGRNEQFF

v_gene: TRBV24-1
CDR3aa: CATSDPAGGPTFSYEQYF

v_gene: TRBV6-5
CDR3aa: CASSYSTGGFLDTQYF

v_gene: TRBV12-3/TRBV12-4
CDR3aa: CASSLAVRDREYF

v_gene: TRBV28
CDR3aa: CASSLSAGADEAFF

v_gene: TRBV28
CDR3aa: CATTGDRGASNYGYTF

v_gene: TRBV5-4
CDR3aa: CASSLDISSYNEQFF

v_gene: TRBV3-1/TRBV3-2
CDR3aa: CASSQSGGSDTQYF

v_gene: TRBV29-1
CDR3aa: CSVAGTEAIEQYF

v_gene: TRBV28
CDR3aa: CASSKVSGTGYTDTQYF

v_gene: TRBV10-3
CDR3aa: CAIIGQNNEQFF

v_gene: TRBV5-1
CDR3aa: CASSLGHATNTEAFF

v_gene: TRBV18
CDR3aa: CASSPGKGPNTGELFF

v_gene: TRBV7-9
CDR3aa: CASSLEGDSFLNYGYTF

v_gene: TRBV5-6
CDR3aa: CASSRRLGGTDTQYF

v_gene: TRBV6-2/TRBV6-3
CDR3aa: CASSYQGNYEQYF

v_gene: TRBV15
CDR3aa: CATSRIGGTLAGRRTDTQYF

v_gene: TRBV6-5
CDR3aa: CASGGQGGTRTF

v_gene: TRBV28
CDR3aa: CASSKLAGDSYEQYF

v_gene: TRBV13
CDR3aa: CASSSGPPQGSPLHF

v_gene: TRBV19
CDR3aa: CASSISAQPANYEQYF

v_gene: TRBV5-6
CDR3aa: CASSYTRTGETQYF

v_gene: TRBV5-1
CDR3aa: CASSFGTGSEAFF

v_gene: TRBV30
CDR3aa: CAWSRDSDQPQHF

v_gene: TRBV25-1
CDR3aa: CASRLAGGIQETQYF

v_gene: TRBV9
CDR3aa: CASSVGQEGYEQYF

v_gene: TRBV25-1
CDR3aa: CASSQVGENQPQHF

v_gene: TRBV7-8
CDR3aa: CASSTSGTAYEQFF

v_gene: TRBV2
CDR3aa: CASKADSFYHNEQFF

v_gene: TRBV5-4
CDR3aa: CASSLRTGQETQYF

v_gene: TRBV28
CDR3aa: CASSSPQATLGYTF

v_gene: TRBV7-9
CDR3aa: CASTSGVNQPQHF

v_gene: TRBV15
CDR3aa: CATSLGVSGELFF

v_gene: TRBV7-5
CDR3aa: CVRTQGINTEAFF

v_gene: TRBV10-3
CDR3aa: CAISATGGSGETQYF

v_gene: TRBV6-5
CDR3aa: CASSLSGGDDNEQFF

v_gene: TRBV2
CDR3aa: CASRDRTGANYGYTF

v_gene: TRBV20-1
CDR3aa: CSASPLASGYNEQFF

v_gene: TRBV30
CDR3aa: CAWTPVTTGRTYEQYF

v_gene: TRBV9
CDR3aa: CASSVESSGGTEAFF

v_gene: TRBV30
CDR3aa: CAWSGKAGASYEQFF

v_gene: TRBV27
CDR3aa: CASGVAGGLSYEQYF

v_gene: TRBV9
CDR3aa: CASSVYDSSGNTIYF

v_gene: TRBV29-1
CDR3aa: CSVVGQVTYEQYF

v_gene: TRBV19
CDR3aa: CASRLDSLLDTQYF

v_gene: TRBV11-3
CDR3aa: CASSLSGLGANVLTF

v_gene: TRBV19
CDR3aa: CASSATLAVYNEQFF

v_gene: TRBV5-4
CDR3aa: CASSFGGAGQETQYF

v_gene: TRBV2
CDR3aa: CASRATGGASGNTIYF